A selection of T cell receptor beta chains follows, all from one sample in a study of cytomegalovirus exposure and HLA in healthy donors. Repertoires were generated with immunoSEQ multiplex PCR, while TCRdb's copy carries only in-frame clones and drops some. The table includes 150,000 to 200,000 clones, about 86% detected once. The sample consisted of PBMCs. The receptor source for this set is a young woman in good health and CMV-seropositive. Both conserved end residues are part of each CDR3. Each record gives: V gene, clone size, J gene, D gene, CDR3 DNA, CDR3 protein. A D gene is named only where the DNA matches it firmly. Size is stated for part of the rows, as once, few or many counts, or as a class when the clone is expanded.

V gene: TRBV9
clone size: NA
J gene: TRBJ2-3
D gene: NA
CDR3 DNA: TGTGCCAGCAGCACCGGGACAGATACGCAGTATTTT
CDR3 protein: CASSTGTDTQYF

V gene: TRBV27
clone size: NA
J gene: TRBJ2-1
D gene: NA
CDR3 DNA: TGTGCCAGCAGTTTATCGTGGCTCGATGAGCAGTTCTTC
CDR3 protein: CASSLSWLDEQFF

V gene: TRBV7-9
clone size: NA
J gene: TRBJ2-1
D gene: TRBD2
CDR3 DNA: TGTGCCAGCAGCGAGACGGGACTAACATACAATGAGCAGTTCTTC
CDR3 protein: CASSETGLTYNEQFF

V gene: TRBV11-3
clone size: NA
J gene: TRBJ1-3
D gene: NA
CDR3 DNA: TGTGCCAGCAGCTCCAGATTCACAGGGATCACCGGAAACACCATATATTTT
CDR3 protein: CASSSRFTGITGNTIYF

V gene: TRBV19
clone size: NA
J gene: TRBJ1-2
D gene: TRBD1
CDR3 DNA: TGTGCCAGTACTGTGGACAGGGCGTATGGCTACACCTTC
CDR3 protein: CASTVDRAYGYTF

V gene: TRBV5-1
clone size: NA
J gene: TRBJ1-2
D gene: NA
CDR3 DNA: TGCGCCAGCAGCCCGACAGTTTCCTATGGCTACACCTTC
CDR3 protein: CASSPTVSYGYTF

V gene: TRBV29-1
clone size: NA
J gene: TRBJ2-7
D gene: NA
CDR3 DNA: TGCAGCGTGGATACAGGGTACGAGCAGTACTTC
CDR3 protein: CSVDTGYEQYF

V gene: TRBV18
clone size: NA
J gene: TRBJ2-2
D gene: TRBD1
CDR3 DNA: TGTGCCAGCTCATTCGGACAGGGGGCGAACACCGGGGAGCTGTTTTTT
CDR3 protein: CASSFGQGANTGELFF

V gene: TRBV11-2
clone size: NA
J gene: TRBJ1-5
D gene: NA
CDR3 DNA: TGTGCCAGCAGCTTATCATCGGTATTTAGCAATCAGCCCCAGCATTTT
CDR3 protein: CASSLSSVFSNQPQHF

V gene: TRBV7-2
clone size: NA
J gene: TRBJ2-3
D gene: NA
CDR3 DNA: TGTGCCAGCAGCTCCCAGATGCTTAGCACAGATACGCAGTATTTT
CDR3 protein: CASSSQMLSTDTQYF

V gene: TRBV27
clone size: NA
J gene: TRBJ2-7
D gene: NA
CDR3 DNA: TGTGCCAGCACCACAGGGCTCGGATCCTACGAGCAGTACTTC
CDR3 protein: CASTTGLGSYEQYF

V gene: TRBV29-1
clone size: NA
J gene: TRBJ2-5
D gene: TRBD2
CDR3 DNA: TGCAGCGTCCTAGCGGGTCGGGAGACCCAGTACTTC
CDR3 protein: CSVLAGRETQYF

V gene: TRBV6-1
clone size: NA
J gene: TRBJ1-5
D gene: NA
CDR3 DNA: TGTGCCAGCAGCCATCCAACAGGGACCCAGCCCCAGCATTTT
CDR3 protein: CASSHPTGTQPQHF

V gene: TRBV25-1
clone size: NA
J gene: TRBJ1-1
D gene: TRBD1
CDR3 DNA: TGTGCCAGCAGTCCTACAGGGGCTAGTGAAGCTTTCTTT
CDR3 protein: CASSPTGASEAFF

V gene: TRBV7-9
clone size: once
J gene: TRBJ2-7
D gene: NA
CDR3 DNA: TGTGCCAGCAGCTTTAAGGGGAAGCCCTACGAGCAGTACTTC
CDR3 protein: CASSFKGKPYEQYF

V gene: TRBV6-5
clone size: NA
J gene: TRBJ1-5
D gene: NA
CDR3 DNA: TGTGCCAGCAGTCGACAGGCGAATAGCAATCAGCCCCAGCATTTT
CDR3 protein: CASSRQANSNQPQHF

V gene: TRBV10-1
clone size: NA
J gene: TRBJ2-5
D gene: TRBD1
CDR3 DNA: TGCGCCAGCAATCTTGATTGGGCCAGGACAGGGGGGGTTCAAGAGACCCAGTACTTC
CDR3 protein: CASNLDWARTGGVQETQYF

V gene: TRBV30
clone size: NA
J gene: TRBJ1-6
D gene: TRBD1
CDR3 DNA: TGTGCCTGGGGGACCGGGACAGGGGACTCACCCCTCCACTTT
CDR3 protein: CAWGTGTGDSPLHF

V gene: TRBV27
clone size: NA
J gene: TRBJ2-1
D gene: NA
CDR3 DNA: TGTGCCAGCAGTTTGAGCGCCCCGAAACCTAATGAGCAGTTCTTC
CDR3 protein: CASSLSAPKPNEQFF

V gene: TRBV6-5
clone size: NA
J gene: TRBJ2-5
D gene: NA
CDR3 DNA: TGTGCCAGCAGTTACAACCGGCGGCCAGAGACCCAGTACTTC
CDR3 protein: CASSYNRRPETQYF

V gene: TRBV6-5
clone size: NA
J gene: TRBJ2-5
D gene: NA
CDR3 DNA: TGTGCCAGCAGTTACTCGTTTGTTCAGCAAGAGACCCAGTACTTC
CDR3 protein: CASSYSFVQQETQYF

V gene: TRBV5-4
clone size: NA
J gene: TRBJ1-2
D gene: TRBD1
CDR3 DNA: TGTGCCAGCAACACTGCAGGTCAGGGGGGACAGGCTGGCTACACCTTC
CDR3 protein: CASNTAGQGGQAGYTF

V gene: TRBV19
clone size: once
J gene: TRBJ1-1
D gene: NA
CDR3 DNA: TGTGCCAGTCTTCAAGGGAGGGAGGCTTTCTTT
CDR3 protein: CASLQGREAFF

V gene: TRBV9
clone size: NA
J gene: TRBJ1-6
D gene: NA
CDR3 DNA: TGTGCCAGCAGCGTAGGAATGGGCTCCCATAATTCACCCCTCCACTTT
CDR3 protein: CASSVGMGSHNSPLHF

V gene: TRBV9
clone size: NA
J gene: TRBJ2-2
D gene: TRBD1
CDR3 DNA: TGTGCCAGCAGCGTCAACCGCCAGGGGGCGGGGACCGGGGAGCTGTTTTTT
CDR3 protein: CASSVNRQGAGTGELFF

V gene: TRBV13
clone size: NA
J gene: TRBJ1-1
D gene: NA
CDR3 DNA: TGTGCCAGCAGCTTAGTGGCGGCGGCCACTGAAGCTTTCTTT
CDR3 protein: CASSLVAAATEAFF

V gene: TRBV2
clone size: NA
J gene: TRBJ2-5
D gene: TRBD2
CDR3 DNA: TGTGCCAGCAGACAAGACGGACTAGCGGGTCAAGAGACCCAGTACTTC
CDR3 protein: CASRQDGLAGQETQYF

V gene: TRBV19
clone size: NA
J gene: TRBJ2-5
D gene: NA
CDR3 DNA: TGTGCCAGTAGTATCGTGTCGGGTCCGCAGGAGACCCAGTACTTC
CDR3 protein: CASSIVSGPQETQYF

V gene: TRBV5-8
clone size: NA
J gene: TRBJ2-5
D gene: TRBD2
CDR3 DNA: TGTGCCAGCAGCTTGTTTAGAGGCGGGGGGGCCAAAGAGACCCAGTACTTC
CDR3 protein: CASSLFRGGGAKETQYF

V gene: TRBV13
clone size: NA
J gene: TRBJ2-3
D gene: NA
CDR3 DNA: TGTGCCAGCAGGACACACCAGTCTAGCACAGATACGCAGTATTTT
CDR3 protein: CASRTHQSSTDTQYF

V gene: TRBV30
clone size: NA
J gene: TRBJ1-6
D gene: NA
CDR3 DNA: TGTGCCTGGACTCCAGGGAATAATTCACCCCTCCACTTT
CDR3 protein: CAWTPGNNSPLHF

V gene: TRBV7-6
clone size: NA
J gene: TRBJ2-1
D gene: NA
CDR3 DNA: TGTGCCAGCAGCTCCAGAAGGGGGGGCTATGAGCAGTTCTTC
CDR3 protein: CASSSRRGGYEQFF

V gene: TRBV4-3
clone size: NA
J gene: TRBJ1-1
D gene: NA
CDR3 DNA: TGCGCCAGCAGCCCGTGGGGGGGCGGAACTGAAGCTTTCTTT
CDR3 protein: CASSPWGGGTEAFF

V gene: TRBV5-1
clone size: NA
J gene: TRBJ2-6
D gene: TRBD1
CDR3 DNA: TGCGCCAGCAGTGACAGGGGAGCGGCCAACGTCCTGACTTTC
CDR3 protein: CASSDRGAANVLTF

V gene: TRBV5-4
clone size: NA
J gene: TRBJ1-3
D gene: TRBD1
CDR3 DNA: TGTGCCAGCGCCGCCGGGACAGGGACCGGAAACACCATATATTTT
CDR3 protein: CASAAGTGTGNTIYF

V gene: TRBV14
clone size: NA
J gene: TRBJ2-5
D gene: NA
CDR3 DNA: TGTGCCAGCAGCCCGTGGGCAGGGATACAAGAGACCCAGTACTTC
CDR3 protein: CASSPWAGIQETQYF

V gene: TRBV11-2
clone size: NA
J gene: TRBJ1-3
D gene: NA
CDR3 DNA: TGTGCCAGCAGCTTAGTCCGGGACACCATATATTTT
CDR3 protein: CASSLVRDTIYF

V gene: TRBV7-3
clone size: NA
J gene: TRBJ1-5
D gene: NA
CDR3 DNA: TGTGCCAGCAGCTTAGGGCTCCATAGGTATTTT
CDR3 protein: CASSLGLHRYF

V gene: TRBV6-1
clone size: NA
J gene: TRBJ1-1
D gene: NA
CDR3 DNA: TGTGCCAGCAGTGTGTACCGGGGGAACACTGAAGCTTTCTTT
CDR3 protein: CASSVYRGNTEAFF

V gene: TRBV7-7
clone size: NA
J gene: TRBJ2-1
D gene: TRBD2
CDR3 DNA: TGTGCTAGCAGCTTAGCGGGAGGGCGGGACAATGAGCAGTTCTTC
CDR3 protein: CASSLAGGRDNEQFF

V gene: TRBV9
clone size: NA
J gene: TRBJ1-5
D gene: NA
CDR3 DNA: TGTGCCAGCAGCGCGAGGGGGTCCAATCAGCCCCAGCATTTT
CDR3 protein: CASSARGSNQPQHF

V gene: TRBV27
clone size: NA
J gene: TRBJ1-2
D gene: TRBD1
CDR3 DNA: TGTGCCAGCAGTCGACAGGGGGTGGACTATGGCTACACCTTC
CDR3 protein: CASSRQGVDYGYTF

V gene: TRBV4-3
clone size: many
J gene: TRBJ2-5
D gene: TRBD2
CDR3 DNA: TGCGCCAGCAGCCAGAATCTAGCGGCTCCAGAGACCCAGTACTTC
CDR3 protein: CASSQNLAAPETQYF

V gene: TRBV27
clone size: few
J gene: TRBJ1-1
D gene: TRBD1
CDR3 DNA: TGTGCCAGCAGTTTAACAGGGGGCGTGACTGAAGCTTTCTTT
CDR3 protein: CASSLTGGVTEAFF

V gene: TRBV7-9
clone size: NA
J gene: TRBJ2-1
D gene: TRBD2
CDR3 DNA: TGTGCCAGCAGCGGGCGGGAGAACAATGAGCAGTTCTTC
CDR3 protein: CASSGRENNEQFF

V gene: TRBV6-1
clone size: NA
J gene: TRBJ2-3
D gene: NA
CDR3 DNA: TGTGTTGCGGCTCAACTTGTGGATACGCAGTATTTT
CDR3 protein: CVAAQLVDTQYF

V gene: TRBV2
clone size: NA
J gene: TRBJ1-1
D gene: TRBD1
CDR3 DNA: TGTGCCAGCAGTGAAGCTGAAAGGACAGGGCAAGCTTTCTTT
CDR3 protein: CASSEAERTGQAFF

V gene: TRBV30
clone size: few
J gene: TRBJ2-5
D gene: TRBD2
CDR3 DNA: TGTGCCTGGAGTGTATTTGGTAGCGGGGGAGAGACCCAGTACTTC
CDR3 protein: CAWSVFGSGGETQYF

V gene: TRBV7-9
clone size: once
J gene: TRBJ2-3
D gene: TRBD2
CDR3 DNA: TGTGCCAGCAGCTCATCTAGCGGGGGCACAGATACGCAGTATTTT
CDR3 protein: CASSSSSGGTDTQYF

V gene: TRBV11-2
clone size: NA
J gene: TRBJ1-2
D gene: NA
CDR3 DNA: TGTGCCAGCAGCTTCCAGGGGAACTATGGCTACACCTTC
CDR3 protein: CASSFQGNYGYTF

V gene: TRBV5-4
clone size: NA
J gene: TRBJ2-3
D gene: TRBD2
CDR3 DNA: TGTGCCAGCAGTTCGCGACTAGCGGGGGCAGGGAGGGATACGCAGTATTTT
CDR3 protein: CASSSRLAGAGRDTQYF

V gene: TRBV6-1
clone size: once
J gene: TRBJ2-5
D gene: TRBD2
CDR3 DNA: TGTGCCAGCAGTGAGACGGCGGGGGGCCAAGAGACCCAGTACTTC
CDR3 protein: CASSETAGGQETQYF

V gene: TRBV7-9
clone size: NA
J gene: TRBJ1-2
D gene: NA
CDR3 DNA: TGTGCCAGCAGCTCCTCGACAGGTGGCTATGGCTACACCTTC
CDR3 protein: CASSSSTGGYGYTF

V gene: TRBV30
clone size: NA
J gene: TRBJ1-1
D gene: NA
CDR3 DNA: TGTGCCTGGGATGTGGGAGGGAACACTGAAGCTTTCTTT
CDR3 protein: CAWDVGGNTEAFF

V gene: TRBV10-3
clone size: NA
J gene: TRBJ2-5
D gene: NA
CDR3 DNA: TGTGCCATCTCTGGAGGAGAGACCCAGTACTTC
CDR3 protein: CAISGGETQYF

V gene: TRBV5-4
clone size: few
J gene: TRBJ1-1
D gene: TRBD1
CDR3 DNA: TGTGCCAGCAGCGTGGGACAGGGGGGGACTGAAGCTTTCTTT
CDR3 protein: CASSVGQGGTEAFF

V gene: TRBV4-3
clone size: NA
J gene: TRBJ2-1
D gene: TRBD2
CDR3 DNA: TGCGCCAGCGCGGGGGGGGCCGGGTACAATGAGCAGTTCTTC
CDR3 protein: CASAGGAGYNEQFF